A selection of T cell receptor beta chains follows, all from one sample in a study of T cell responses to AZD1222 COVID-19 vaccine. Profiling relied on immunoSEQ multiplex PCR, and the TCRdb table lists in-frame clones only, not all of them. This table holds roughly 80,000 clones, 88% found once. The specimen comprised peripheral blood, sampled on day 0 of MenACWY control vaccination. These receptor sequences come from an adult in good health. Each CDR3 is given with its conserved first and last residue. Fields, in order: D gene, J gene, V gene, clone size, CDR3 protein, CDR3 DNA. The D gene is left open where the match is weak. Clone sizes are given selectively: once, few, many, or a class where the clone is expanded.

-	TRBJ2-3	TRBV7-9	once	CASSFPSGSSADTQYF	TGTGCCAGCAGCTTCCCCTCGGGCTCTTCCGCAGATACGCAGTATTTT
-	TRBJ1-1	TRBV5-1	-	CASSLAPPNTEAFF	TGCGCCAGCAGCTTGGCTCCCCCGAACACTGAAGCTTTCTTT
TRBD2	TRBJ2-1	TRBV4-3	many	CASSQGGGSYNEQFF	TGCGCCAGCAGCCAAGGCGGGGGCTCCTACAATGAGCAGTTCTTC
-	TRBJ2-7	TRBV30	-	CAWSVDRGPYEQYF	TGTGCCTGGAGTGTCGATCGGGGACCCTACGAGCAGTACTTC
TRBD1	TRBJ2-1	TRBV14	-	CASSPDRVLSYNEQFF	TGTGCCAGCAGCCCTGACAGGGTTCTCTCCTACAATGAGCAGTTCTTC
-	TRBJ1-1	TRBV10-3	few	CATGHMNTEAFF	TGTGCCACTGGACACATGAACACTGAAGCTTTCTTT
-	TRBJ2-7	TRBV6-5	few	CASSYGEGNEQYF	TGTGCCAGCAGTTACGGGGAAGGCAACGAGCAGTACTTC
TRBD1	TRBJ2-7	TRBV28	-	CASTFRGQYEQYF	TGTGCCAGCACCTTCAGGGGACAGTACGAGCAGTACTTC
-	TRBJ2-5	TRBV28	-	CASSLSREETQYF	TGTGCCAGCAGTTTGAGCAGGGAGGAGACCCAGTACTTC
TRBD1	TRBJ2-1	TRBV10-3	few	CATSLAGGNEQFF	TGTGCCACCAGTTTGGCAGGGGGCAATGAGCAGTTCTTC
TRBD1	TRBJ2-3	TRBV28	-	CASSSTGTGNTDTQYF	TGTGCCAGCAGTTCCACCGGGACAGGGAACACAGATACGCAGTATTTT
TRBD1	TRBJ1-5	TRBV2	-	CASSDRGFGLGHF	TGTGCCAGCAGTGACAGGGGGTTTGGATTGGGACATTTT
-	TRBJ1-3	TRBV27	-	CASSLSGDPGNTIYF	TGTGCCAGCAGTTTATCGGGGGACCCTGGAAACACCATATATTTT
-	TRBJ2-3	TRBV10-3	-	CAIKGATFSTDTQYF	TGTGCCATCAAGGGTGCGACCTTTAGCACAGATACGCAGTATTTT
TRBD1	TRBJ1-4	TRBV7-8	-	CASSTGGGSRKLFF	TGTGCCAGCAGCACAGGGGGCGGGTCCAGAAAACTGTTTTTT
-	TRBJ1-2	TRBV7-9	once	CASTTRGRGEDYGYTF	TGTGCCAGCACTACTCGGGGACGAGGGGAGGACTATGGCTACACCTTC
-	TRBJ2-7	TRBV9	-	CASSPRGTRRDEQYF	TGTGCCAGCAGCCCCCGGGGGACCCGGAGGGACGAGCAGTACTTC
-	TRBJ1-1	TRBV19	-	CATVDGPMNTEAFF	TGTGCCACCGTGGACGGACCCATGAACACTGAAGCTTTCTTT
TRBD1	TRBJ2-7	TRBV4-3	-	CASSRRQGSTYEQYF	TGCGCCAGCAGCCGAAGACAGGGTTCTACCTACGAGCAGTACTTC
TRBD1	TRBJ1-1	TRBV18	-	CASSPLVQGKGVGTEAFF	TGTGCCAGCTCACCACTAGTACAGGGGAAGGGTGTAGGCACTGAAGCTTTCTTT
TRBD1	TRBJ1-3	TRBV28	-	CASRHRGDTIYF	TGTGCCAGCAGACACAGGGGAGACACCATATATTTT
-	TRBJ1-2	TRBV7-2	-	CASSPHNGYGYTF	TGTGCCAGCAGCCCTCATAACGGCTATGGCTACACCTTC
-	TRBJ2-7	TRBV6-4	few	CASSDGWHRAYEQYF	TGTGCCAGCAGTGACGGTTGGCACAGAGCCTACGAGCAGTACTTC
-	TRBJ2-5	TRBV30	-	CAHSGAETQYF	TGTGCCCATTCGGGGGCGGAGACCCAGTACTTC
-	TRBJ2-6	TRBV10-3	-	CATYSGANVLTF	TGTGCCACCTACTCTGGGGCCAACGTCCTGACTTTC
TRBD2	TRBJ2-5	TRBV5-1	once	CASTSPGGGPETQYF	TGCGCCAGCACATCCCCGGGGGGGGGCCCGGAGACCCAGTACTTC
-	TRBJ2-7	TRBV5-8	-	CASSRGGAPYYEQYF	TGTGCCAGCAGCCGAGGGGGGGCGCCGTACTACGAGCAGTACTTC
-	TRBJ1-4	TRBV5-1	once	CASSPWGGPGEKLFF	TGCGCCAGCAGCCCCTGGGGGGGGCCGGGTGAAAAACTGTTTTTT
-	TRBJ1-1	TRBV28	-	CASSSKFEAFF	TGTGCCAGCAGTTCCAAGTTTGAAGCTTTCTTT
-	TRBJ1-4	TRBV7-2	-	CASSFDRNEKLFF	TGTGCCAGCAGCTTTGACAGGAATGAAAAACTGTTTTTT
TRBD1	TRBJ1-1	TRBV28	-	CASSLGDRAMNTEAFF	TGTGCCAGCAGTTTGGGGGACAGGGCGATGAACACTGAAGCTTTCTTT
-	TRBJ2-6	TRBV2	-	CASSEGRGRSGANVLTF	TGTGCCAGCAGTGAGGGGCGGGGCCGCTCTGGGGCCAACGTCCTGACTTTC
-	TRBJ1-2	TRBV6-5	-	CASTPGGNYGYTF	TGTGCCAGCACGCCGGGGGGAAACTATGGCTACACCTTC
TRBD2	TRBJ2-7	TRBV28	-	CASSLGSAGSSYEQYF	TGTGCCAGCAGTTTAGGTTCAGCGGGGAGCTCCTACGAGCAGTACTTC
-	TRBJ2-3	TRBV5-6	few	CASSSHRTGTDTQYF	TGTGCCAGCAGCTCTCATCGGACAGGCACAGATACGCAGTATTTT
TRBD1	TRBJ2-1	TRBV19	-	CASTLGQGAYGPLNEQFF	TGTGCCAGTACTCTAGGACAGGGGGCGTATGGACCGCTTAATGAGCAGTTCTTC
-	TRBJ1-4	TRBV9	-	CASSVGIPTNEKLFF	TGTGCCAGCAGCGTTGGGATACCAACTAATGAAAAACTGTTTTTT
-	TRBJ1-6	TRBV5-8	-	CASSSDRPLHF	TGTGCCAGCAGCTCTGATAGACCCCTCCACTTT
-	TRBJ1-4	TRBV5-1	-	CASSLERGWGEKLFF	TGCGCCAGCAGCTTGGAGAGGGGCTGGGGTGAAAAACTGTTTTTT
-	TRBJ1-2	TRBV9	-	CASSVHPSYGYTF	TGTGCCAGCAGCGTACACCCCTCCTATGGCTACACCTTC
-	TRBJ1-5	TRBV19	-	CASSFGFDQPQHF	TGTGCCAGTAGTTTCGGGTTCGATCAGCCCCAGCATTTT
-	TRBJ2-2	TRBV5-1	-	CASSLAPTGELFF	TGCGCCAGCAGCTTGGCACCCACCGGGGAGCTGTTTTTT
-	TRBJ1-5	TRBV7-2	once	CASSLYKGNEQPQHF	TGTGCCAGCAGCTTATATAAGGGGAATGAACAGCCCCAGCATTTT
TRBD1	TRBJ2-7	TRBV9	-	CASSPTGAGGYEQYF	TGTGCCAGCAGCCCGACAGGGGCCGGGGGCTACGAGCAGTACTTC
-	TRBJ1-1	TRBV10-3	-	CASNRDRNTEAFF	TGTGCCAGTAACCGGGACCGGAACACTGAAGCTTTCTTT
TRBD1	TRBJ1-2	TRBV3-1/TRBV3-2	-	CASSPGTGLGYGYTF	TGTGCCAGCAGCCCGGGGACAGGTCTGGGCTATGGCTACACCTTC
-	TRBJ1-3	TRBV4-3	-	CASSQDWARSGNTIYF	TGCGCCAGCAGCCAAGATTGGGCGAGATCTGGAAACACCATATATTTT
TRBD1	TRBJ1-2	TRBV28	-	CASSSTPDRGYGYTF	TGTGCCAGCAGTTCCACCCCGGACAGGGGTTATGGCTACACCTTC